This T cell receptor (beta chain) was identified during a study of siplizumab effects on memory and regulatory T cells. With respect to this clone: What it binds is unknown.

Overall study results and limits: In unstimulated cells, naive T cells appeared more diverse than memory T cells and seemed major alloresponse contributors. Alloreactive sequences traceable to unstimulated CD4+ memory cells declined significantly under siplizumab. Naive versus memory phenotype went unassigned for roughly 75-96% of proliferating CD4+ or CD8+ clones.

Sequencing was performed with immunoSEQ multiplex PCR; in TCRdb, only in-frame clones are kept and a portion is missing. The table shows fewer than 110,000 clones, with 85% to 95% occurring only once. There are 10 residues in the CDR3. The V gene's germline CDR1 is DFQATT and CDR2 SNEGSKA (reference sequence). V lost 6 bases and J lost 3, with 5 bases in between. This clonotype was sampled from a human donor in good health. The sequencing input was non-Treg CD4+ T cells sorted from blood. The chain is built from TRBV20-1 and TRBJ2-5; D is undetermined. The CDR3 coding sequence is TGCAGTGCCGCCGAAGAGACCCAGTACTTC. Its protein is CSAAEETQYF.